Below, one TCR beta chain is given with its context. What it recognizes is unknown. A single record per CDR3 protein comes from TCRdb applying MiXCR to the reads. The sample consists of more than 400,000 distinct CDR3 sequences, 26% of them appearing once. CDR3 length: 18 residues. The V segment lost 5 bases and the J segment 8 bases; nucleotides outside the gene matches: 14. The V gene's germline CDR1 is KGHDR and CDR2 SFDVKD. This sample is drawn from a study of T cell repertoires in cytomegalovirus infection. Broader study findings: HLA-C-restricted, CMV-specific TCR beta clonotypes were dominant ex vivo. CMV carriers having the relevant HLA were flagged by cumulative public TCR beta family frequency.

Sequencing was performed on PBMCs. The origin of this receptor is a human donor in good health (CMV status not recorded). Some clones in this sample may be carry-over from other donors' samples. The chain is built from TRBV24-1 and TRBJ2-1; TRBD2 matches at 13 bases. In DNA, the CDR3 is TGTGCCACCAGTGGGCCCCCTTCTGGACTAGCGGGAGCCCATGAGCAGTTCTTC. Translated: CATSGPPSGLAGAHEQFF.